Here is one T cell receptor beta chain with its context. What it binds is unknown. This sample was taken from a study of STAT5B mutations in CD4+ large granular lymphocyte leukemia. Points from the study as a whole: CD4-sorted patient repertoires seemed more clonal than healthy CD4+ repertoires. Main leukemic clonotypes were patient-specific, but more than 20% appeared at low frequency elsewhere.

Only in-frame clones appear in the TCRdb table, and some are missing; sequencing was by immunoSEQ multiplex PCR. The sample gives tens of thousands of clones, around 72% of which show up once; 0.65% is in the top ten. V was pared by 5 bases and J by 6 bases, with 3 bases of the junction left unmatched. The germline V gene encodes CDR1 SGHTA and CDR2 FQGNSA. The CDR3 is made up of 14 amino acids. The chain has TRBV7-2 and TRBJ1-4; the match to TRBD1 covers 10 bases. The sequencing input was CD4+ T cells from blood buffy coats. This TCR was sampled from a human donor in good health. In DNA, the CDR3 is TGTGCCAGCAGCCCGGGACAGGGGTATGAAAAACTGTTTTTT. It specifies CASSPGQGYEKLFF.